Each of the 12 T cell receptor beta chains below was sequenced from the same sample in a study of patients and donors after allogeneic stem cell transplantation. TCRdb reprocessed the RT-PCR reads with MiXCR, giving one entry per CDR3 protein. The table includes approximately 150,000 distinct CDR3 sequences, 24% detected once. What was sequenced was blood, either unsorted or a sorted T cell fraction (not recorded which). These receptors originate from a human donor who was either an allogeneic HSCT recipient or a stem cell or donor lymphocyte infusion donor (not recorded which). It is not recorded whose cells these are; they may come from a transplant donor.

This chain uses TRBV3-1 with TRBJ2-3; possible D gene TRBD2, 6 bases. The CDR3 extends over 19 amino acids. Germline V CDR1 and CDR2: LGHDT, YNNKEL (reference sequence). The germline V and J ends were trimmed by 2 bases and 0 bases, with 21 bases remaining between them. DNA for the CDR3: TGTGCCAGCAGCCAAAACGCAGCGGGCCCCGCCCTCAGCACAGATACGCAGTATTTT. It yields the protein CASSQNAAGPALSTDTQYF.

With regard to this clonotype: Germline is not matched at one junction end, which may reflect a read error. The chain has TRBV20-1 and TRBJ2-2; TRBD2 agrees at 9 bases. The CDR3 length is 16 residues. Looked up from germline, CDR1 is DFQATT and CDR2 is SNEGSKA (reference sequence). DNA for the CDR3: TGCAGTGCTAGCCAAACTAGCGGGCCTTACACCGGCGAGCTGTTTTTT. Translation gives CSASQTSGPYTGELFF.

This clonotype appeared once. The V call is TRBV3-1, the J call TRBJ2-3; the match to TRBD1 covers 10 bases. The J segment lost 6 bases and the V segment lost 4 bases, leaving 10 bases of the junction unmatched. CDR3 length: 16 amino acids. Germline-derived CDR1 and CDR2 are LGHDT and YNNKEL (reference sequence). CDR3 DNA sequence: TGTGCCAGCAGCCTGTCCCGGGACAGGGGATTGGATACGCAGTATTTT. Its protein product is CASSLSRDRGLDTQYF.

This clonotype was detected a few times. The rearrangement links TRBV5-1 to TRBJ2-2; 7 positions match TRBD2. CDR3 length: 18 amino acids. Germline V gives CDR1 SGHRS, CDR2 YFSETQ. After removal of 4 bases from V and 2 bases from J, the junction contained 14 bases not matched to a gene. The CDR3 spells CASSATLSGTVNTGELFF. The CDR3 DNA is TGCGCCAGCAGCGCGACTTTAAGCGGGACGGTTAACACCGGGGAGCTGTTTTTT.

This chain links TRBV9 with TRBJ2-7, with TRBD2 matching 8 bases. This CDR3 has 12 residues. Germline lookup yields CDR1 SGDLS and CDR2 YYNGEE. Losses at the gene ends were 7 bases for V and 4 bases for J; bases not matched to a gene: 4. DNA of the CDR3: TGTGCCAGCGGGCCTAGCGGGTACGAGCAGTACTTC. Encoded protein: CASGPSGYEQYF.

The chain has TRBV3-1 and TRBJ1-2; weak D call: TRBD1 (6 bases). The germline V and J ends were trimmed by 5 bases and 1 base, with 11 bases remaining between them. The length of the CDR3 is 14 residues. In germline, CDR1 is LGHDT, CDR2 YNNKEL (reference sequence). The CDR3 loop reads CASSYRTDNYGYTF. The CDR3 DNA reads as TGTGCCAGCAGCTATCGGACAGATAACTATGGCTACACCTTC.

J is TRBJ1-6 and V is TRBV6-5; D gene ambiguous. Trimming stripped 2 bases from V and 10 bases from J, with 9 bases between. This CDR3 has 13 residues. CDR1 MNHEY and CDR2 SVGAGI come from the germline V gene. The CDR3 region is CASSYLSGSPLHF. The CDR3 coding sequence is TGTGCCAGCAGTTACCTCAGTGGATCACCCCTCCACTTT.

This clonotype was seen ten or more times. The rearrangement joins TRBV27 to TRBJ1-5; D remains ambiguous. Germline lookup yields CDR1 MNHEY and CDR2 SMNVEV (reference sequence). V lost 3 bases and J lost 7, with 10 bases in between. The CDR3 totals 13 residues. The CDR3 is CASSFSPLQPQHF. CDR3 coding DNA: TGTGCCAGCAGTTTCTCCCCCCTGCAGCCCCAGCATTTT.

This clonotype was picked up a small number of times. The rearrangement links TRBV2 to TRBJ1-1; D unclear. This CDR3 has 13 residues. Trimming removed 7 bases from V and 1 base from J, with 10 bases in between. CDR1 SNHLY and CDR2 FYNNEI come from the germline V gene. In nucleotides, the CDR3 is TGTGCCAGCATAACGGACCCGAACACTGAAGCTTTCTTT. Protein product: CASITDPNTEAFF.

A few counts support this clonotype. The chain carries TRBV12-3 or TRBV12-4 and TRBJ2-7, with D possibly TRBD2 on 5 matching bases. V was cut by 5 bases and J by 0 bases, with 11 bases left in between. The CDR3 runs to 14 residues. The CDR3 sequence: CASSRSGYSYEQYF. CDR3 bases: TGTGCCAGCAGTCGAAGCGGTTACTCCTACGAGCAGTACTTC.

This clonotype appeared a few times. The chain links TRBV7-3 to TRBJ1-1; weak D call: TRBD1 (6 bases). The CDR3 is 13 residues long. Germline-derived CDR1 and CDR2 are SGHTA and FQGTGA. Trimming shortened V by 2 bases and J by 5 bases, and 9 bases separated the two germline ends. The CDR3 bases are TGTGCCAGCAGCTTAGGGGGGCATACTGAAGCTTTCTTT. Amino acids: CASSLGGHTEAFF. Complete variable domain (other parts from reference TRBV7-3 and TRBJ1-1): GAGVSQTPSNKVTEKGKYVELRCDPISGHTALYWYRQSLGQGPEFLIYFQGTGAADDSGLPNDRFFAVRPEGSVSTLKIQRTERGDSAVYLCASSLGGHTEAFFGQGTRLTVV.

This clonotype was seen more than once but under ten times. The chain links TRBV27 to TRBJ1-3, with a tentative D call TRBD1 (5 bases). V lost 6 bases to trimming and J lost 2 bases, with 14 bases between them. CDR1 MNHEY and CDR2 SMNVEV come from the germline V gene (reference sequence). The CDR3 runs to 15 residues. DNA for the CDR3: TGTGCCAGCAGCCTTTATAGGGGCGCTGGAAACACCATATATTTT. This sequence encodes CASSLYRGAGNTIYF.